Shown below are 25 T cell receptor beta chains from a single sample sequenced in a study of OX40 agonist ivuxolimab in advanced cancers. Profiling relied on immunoSEQ multiplex PCR, and the TCRdb table lists in-frame clones only, not all of them. The data show roughly 50,000 clones, over 70% seen once. The sequencing used CD4+ or CD8+ T cells sorted from blood, collected in a trial of the OX40 agonist ivuxolimab. These receptors all stem from an adult with an advanced solid tumor such as melanoma, head and neck, liver or kidney cancer.

This clone was seen once. The chain combines TRBV29-1 with TRBJ2-6; 8 bases line up with TRBD1. The CDR3 contains 18 residues. Germline-derived CDR1 and CDR2 are SQVTM and ANQGSEA. The V segment lost 6 bases and the J segment 6 bases; nucleotides outside the gene matches: 19. CDR3 coding DNA: TGCAGCGTGGCACCGAGGGGGAAACAGGGGGATGAGGCCAACGTCCTGACTTTC. Translation gives CSVAPRGKQGDEANVLTF.

The genes are TRBV6-5 and TRBJ1-2; 7 bases align to TRBD1. The trim removed 4 bases at V and 4 bases at J, leaving 9 bases unmatched. The length of the CDR3 is 15 residues. Germline lookup yields CDR1 MNHEY and CDR2 SVGAGI. CDR3 sequence reads: CASSSDRAVAYGYTF. The CDR3 coding sequence is TGTGCCAGCAGTTCTGACAGGGCGGTTGCCTATGGCTACACCTTC.

The count of this clone is one. The V and J genes are TRBV2 and TRBJ1-1; 10 bases are a match to TRBD1. The length of the CDR3 is 15 residues. CDR1 is SNHLY, CDR2 FYNNEI, per germline. V lost 6 bases to trimming and J lost 4 bases; unmatched junction nucleotides: 8. The CDR3 reads CASRWGRQGATEAFF. DNA for the CDR3: TGTGCCAGCAGGTGGGGGCGACAGGGGGCCACTGAAGCTTTCTTT.

This clone was recorded only once. The chain carries TRBV30 and TRBJ2-2, with D hard to call. The CDR3 length is 15 residues. Looked up from germline, CDR1 is GTSNPN and CDR2 is SVGIG (reference sequence). V was cut by 4 bases and J by 1 base, with 13 bases left in between. The CDR3 nucleotides read TGTGCCTGGAATGAAGGCCCAGTGAACACCGGGGAGCTGTTTTTT. Translating gives CAWNEGPVNTGELFF.

The V gene is TRBV29-1, the J gene TRBJ2-1, with TRBD1 matching 9 bases. This CDR3 is 13 amino acids long. J gave up 2 bases and V 4 bases, and 0 bases lay outside the gene matches. Germline CDR1 and CDR2: SQVTM and ANQGSEA. In DNA, the CDR3 is TGCAGCGTTGGACAGGGGGCCTACAATGAGCAGTTCTTC. It specifies CSVGQGAYNEQFF.

This clone was recorded once. The chain is built from TRBV5-1 and TRBJ2-3, with 8 bases aligning to TRBD2. Germline values: CDR1 SGHRS, CDR2 YFSETQ. There are 14 residues in the CDR3. Trimming at V came to 3 bases and at J to 2 bases, leaving 2 bases not matched to a gene. The DNA of the CDR3 is TGCGCCAGCAGCTCACTAGCGGTCACAGATACGCAGTATTTT. This translates into CASSSLAVTDTQYF.

The CDR3 bases are TGTGCCAGCAGCTTAGGGCGACAGGACCAAGAGACCCAGTACTTC. It translates to CASSLGRQDQETQYF. The chain is built from TRBV11-3 and TRBJ2-5, with a weak D call TRBD1 (6 bases). The CDR3 has 15 residues. The germline V gene has CDR1 SGHNT and CDR2 YENEEA. V was shortened by 1 base and J by 0 bases, with 9 bases between the two germline ends. The full variable domain, in which reference TRBV11-3 and TRBJ2-5 provide the parts outside the CDR3, is EAGVVQSPRYKIIEKKQPVAFWCNPISGHNTLYWYLQNLGQGPELLIRYENEEAVDDSQLPKDRFSAERLKGVDSTLKIQPAELGDSAVYLCASSLGRQDQETQYFGPGTRLLVL.

The chain has TRBV19 and TRBJ2-3; 13 bases line up with TRBD2. Germline CDR1 is LNHDA and CDR2 is SQIVND (reference sequence). There are 17 residues in the CDR3. Unmatched junction bases numbered 6, after V lost 4 bases and J lost 2 bases. The CDR3, as DNA: TGTGCCAGTAGTAAACGGACTAGCGGGAGCCACACAGATACGCAGTATTTT. It encodes CASSKRTSGSHTDTQYF.

The chain has TRBV9 and TRBJ2-6; D call uncertain. This CDR3 comprises 18 residues. Looked up from germline, CDR1 is SGDLS and CDR2 is YYNGEE. With 3 bases removed from V and 0 bases from J, the gap between germline ends came to 16 bases. CDR3 in DNA: TGTGCCAGCAGCGGGGCCAGTGGCAGCCTCTCTGGGGCCAACGTCCTGACTTTC. It yields the protein CASSGASGSLSGANVLTF.

The gene calls are TRBV28 and TRBJ2-2; D unresolved. The CDR3 sequence is 14 residues long. Germline CDR1 and CDR2: MDHEN and SYDVKM. V lost 7 bases, J lost 0 bases, and 9 bases lay in between. CDR3 residues: CASTYFANTGELFF. In DNA form, the CDR3 reads TGTGCCAGCACGTACTTCGCGAACACCGGGGAGCTGTTTTTT.

The chain carries TRBV5-5 and TRBJ2-2; D gene uncertain. The CDR3 length is 14 residues. The germline V gene encodes CDR1 SGHKS and CDR2 YYEKEE (reference sequence). Trimming removed 2 bases from V and 1 base from J, with 6 bases in between. CDR3 DNA: TGTGCCAGCAGCTTCTGGTTGAACACCGGGGAGCTGTTTTTT. Amino acid sequence: CASSFWLNTGELFF.

The V and J genes are TRBV7-3 and TRBJ2-1; TRBD2 matches 10 bases. The CDR3 length is 16 residues. J lost 6 bases, V lost 5 bases, and 10 bases had no gene match. Germline V gene lookup returns CDR1 SGHTA and CDR2 FQGTGA. This CDR3 is CASSRALAGEFNEQFF. CDR3 nucleotide sequence: TGTGCCAGCAGCCGGGCCCTAGCGGGAGAGTTCAATGAGCAGTTCTTC.

The rearrangement links TRBV7-2 to TRBJ1-3; D is possibly TRBD1 (5 bases). CDR1 is SGHTA, CDR2 FQGNSA, per germline. The length of the CDR3 is 14 residues. The V and J ends lost 1 base and 1 base respectively, with 5 bases between them. The CDR3 sequence: CASSLGGSGNTIYF. CDR3 bases: TGTGCCAGCAGCTTAGGGGGGTCTGGAAACACCATATATTTT.

This chain uses TRBV5-1 with TRBJ2-3; the D is unclear. Germline V gene lookup returns CDR1 SGHRS and CDR2 YFSETQ. The CDR3 length is 14 residues. Trimming stripped 5 bases from V and 4 bases from J, with 14 bases between. The CDR3 spells CASRDGLGADTQYF. The CDR3 DNA sequence: TGCGCCAGCAGGGACGGGTTAGGCGCAGATACGCAGTATTTT.

In the case of this clone: One junction end disagrees with the germline gene, perhaps due to a read error. The sample has other DNA sequences that encode this CDR3 too. The CDR3 sequence is CASSRGATPDTQYF. CDR3 bases: TGTGCTAGCAGCCGAGGGGCTACCCCGGATACGCAGTATTTT. The gene calls are TRBV28 and TRBJ2-3; the D gene could be TRBD1 or TRBD2 (5 bases each). The CDR3 contains 14 residues. CDR1 MDHEN and CDR2 SYDVKM come from the germline V gene.

The chain couples TRBV2 to TRBJ2-7; possibly TRBD2 for D (6 bases). The CDR3 is 14 residues long. Trimming removed 3 bases from V and 4 bases from J, with 13 bases in between. From germline, CDR1 is SNHLY and CDR2 FYNNEI. CDR3 in amino acids: CASSDTLAGYEQYF. CDR3 DNA sequence: TGTGCCAGCAGTGATACTCTCGCGGGGTACGAGCAGTACTTC.

The V call is TRBV4-1, the J call TRBJ2-3, with D possibly being TRBD2 (6 bases). CDR3 length equals 16 residues. The germline gives CDR1 MGHRA, CDR2 YSYEKL. V gave up 0 bases and J gave up 0 bases, with 10 bases separating them. The CDR3 protein is CASSQDWDSSTDTQYF. The CDR3 nucleotides read TGCGCCAGCAGCCAAGATTGGGACTCTAGCACAGATACGCAGTATTTT.

The chain carries TRBV10-3 and TRBJ1-1; no clear D. The CDR3 consists of 14 residues. The ends were cut back, 6 bases at V and 5 bases at J, with 16 bases in the middle. Per germline, CDR1 ENHRY and CDR2 SYGVKD. The CDR3 is CAISADPEATEAFF. CDR3 in DNA: TGTGCCATCAGCGCAGACCCGGAGGCGACTGAAGCTTTCTTT.

This chain joins TRBV19 and TRBJ2-7; 8 nucleotides align to TRBD1. The CDR3 contains 14 residues. Germline loops: CDR1 LNHDA, CDR2 SQIVND (reference sequence). Germline trimming cut 8 bases from V and 0 bases from J; bases unmatched to any gene: 6. CDR3 region: CASGQGTTSYEQYF. DNA for the CDR3: TGTGCCAGTGGACAGGGAACTACCTCCTACGAGCAGTACTTC.

V and J are TRBV30 and TRBJ2-7, with TRBD1 matching 9 bases. J was trimmed by 1 base and V by 3 bases; bases with no gene match: 7. CDR1 is GTSNPN and CDR2 is SVGIG in the germline V gene (reference sequence). CDR3 length: 15 residues. CDR3: CAWSLGQGGSYEQYF. The CDR3 bases are TGTGCCTGGAGCTTGGGACAGGGCGGATCCTACGAGCAGTACTTC. The full variable domain, rest sourced from reference TRBV30 and TRBJ2-7, is SQTIHQWPATLVQPVGSPLSLECTVEGTSNPNLYWYRQAAGRGLQLLFYSVGIGQISSEVPQNLSASRPQDRQFILSSKKLLLSDSGFYLCAWSLGQGGSYEQYFGPGTRLTVT.

The chain has TRBV19 and TRBJ1-6; TRBD1 aligns across 7 bases. The J segment lost 0 bases and the V segment lost 7 bases, leaving 6 bases of the junction unmatched. CDR1 is LNHDA, CDR2 SQIVND, per germline (reference sequence). The CDR3 is made up of 16 amino acids. CDR3 in amino acids: CASIPTGSSYNSPLHF. Written as DNA, the CDR3 is TGTGCCAGTATTCCGACAGGGAGCTCCTATAATTCACCCCTCCACTTT.

The chain carries TRBV7-9 and TRBJ1-2; D call uncertain. Between the trimmed V and J ends, which lost 5 bases and 4 bases, there was a span of 17 bases. Germline CDR1 reads SEHNR; CDR2 reads FQNEAQ (reference sequence). The CDR3 has 15 amino acids. For the CDR3, the DNA is TGTGCCAGCAGCCTAAACCGACGATCCTCCTATGGCTACACCTTC. Translation: CASSLNRRSSYGYTF.

The gene calls are TRBV5-4 and TRBJ2-1; D is perhaps TRBD1 (6 bases). V was shortened by 4 bases and J by 10 bases, with 12 bases between the two germline ends. In germline, CDR1 is SGHNT, CDR2 YYREEE (reference sequence). This CDR3 has 12 residues. In DNA, the CDR3 is TGTGCCAGCAGCCCTCGGACAGAAGAGCAGTTCTTC. Residues: CASSPRTEEQFF. Full variable domain (rest looked up from reference TRBV5-4 and TRBJ2-1): ETGVTQSPTHLIKTRGQQVTLRCSSQSGHNTVSWYQQALGQGPQFIFQYYREEENGRGNFPPRFSGLQFPNYSSELNVNALELDDSALYLCASSPRTEEQFFGPGTRLTVL.

V usage is TRBV5-5 and J usage is TRBJ1-4; perhaps TRBD1 as D (6 bases). The V gene's germline CDR1 is SGHKS and CDR2 YYEKEE (reference sequence). Trimming cost V 0 bases and J 2 bases, with 11 bases left between them. This CDR3 spans 16 amino acids. The CDR3 protein is CASSLAGASTNEKLFF. CDR3 DNA sequence: TGTGCCAGCAGCTTGGCGGGGGCAAGCACTAATGAAAAACTGTTTTTT. The entire variable domain, with the rest obtained from reference TRBV5-5 and TRBJ1-4, is as follows: DAGVTQSPTHLIKTRGQQVTLRCSPISGHKSVSWYQQVLGQGPQFIFQYYEKEERGRGNFPDRFSARQFPNYSSELNVNALLLGDSALYLCASSLAGASTNEKLFFGSGTQLSVL.

This chain connects TRBV27 to TRBJ1-2; tentative D call: TRBD1 (5 bases). This CDR3 has 14 amino acids. The V gene's germline CDR1 is MNHEY and CDR2 SMNVEV (reference sequence). V lost 4 bases and J 7 bases, leaving 16 bases between the germline ends. The CDR3 bases are TGTGCCAGCAGTTCGGCCCCGGGGACGGTTGGCTACACCTTC. This encodes CASSSAPGTVGYTF.